These T cell receptor beta chains were read from a single sample in a study of beta chain features in type 1 diabetes. Using immunoSEQ multiplex PCR, the repertoire was profiled, and TCRdb retains in-frame clones only, with some absent. In the table there are 630,000 or so clones, around 15% of which are singletons. What was sequenced was naive CD4+ T cells from blood. The receptors were gathered from a man aged 18 to 35 with type 1 diabetes. CDR3s include the opening cysteine and the closing phenylalanine or tryptophan. Not all rows give a size; the values are once, few, many and, for expanded clones, a class.

V gene: TRBV4-1
clone size: few
J gene: TRBJ1-5
CDR3 protein: CASSRLQGNQPQHF

V gene: TRBV7-2
clone size: few
J gene: TRBJ2-1
CDR3 protein: CASSLLSIAEQFF

V gene: TRBV7-2
clone size: .
J gene: TRBJ2-6
CDR3 protein: CASSLDSSGANVLTF

V gene: TRBV7-2
clone size: .
J gene: TRBJ2-7
CDR3 protein: CASSLAVHYEQYF

V gene: TRBV7-9
clone size: few
J gene: TRBJ2-2
CDR3 protein: CASSSHVVTGELFF

V gene: TRBV4-3
clone size: .
J gene: TRBJ1-3
CDR3 protein: CASSQDRGDPAGNTIYF

V gene: TRBV4-1
clone size: few
J gene: TRBJ1-2
CDR3 protein: CASSIGRWDGYTF

V gene: TRBV7-2
clone size: .
J gene: TRBJ1-2
CDR3 protein: CASSNSQGGHYGYTF

V gene: TRBV5-1
clone size: .
J gene: TRBJ2-3
CDR3 protein: CASSLEVTDTQYF

V gene: TRBV10-3
clone size: .
J gene: TRBJ2-2
CDR3 protein: CAIKTRVGNTGELFF

V gene: TRBV9
clone size: few
J gene: TRBJ2-3
CDR3 protein: CASSVAVGSDTQYF

V gene: TRBV6-6
clone size: few
J gene: TRBJ1-6
CDR3 protein: CASSYSQQGFNSPLHF

V gene: TRBV20-1
clone size: .
J gene: TRBJ2-1
CDR3 protein: CSALRSGKFF

V gene: TRBV29-1
clone size: .
J gene: TRBJ1-5
CDR3 protein: CSVTLGENQPQHF

V gene: TRBV7-9
clone size: few
J gene: TRBJ2-1
CDR3 protein: CASSLASGQGASYNEQFF

V gene: TRBV18
clone size: few
J gene: TRBJ2-5
CDR3 protein: CASSPDRQETQYF

V gene: TRBV19
clone size: few
J gene: TRBJ2-1
CDR3 protein: CASRNPGQGDNEQFF

V gene: TRBV28
clone size: .
J gene: TRBJ2-5
CDR3 protein: CASSSPGGAKETQYF

V gene: TRBV6-5
clone size: .
J gene: TRBJ2-1
CDR3 protein: CASTYLGSPQFF

V gene: TRBV5-4
clone size: .
J gene: TRBJ1-1
CDR3 protein: CASSFQGEAAEAFF

V gene: TRBV7-2
clone size: .
J gene: TRBJ2-7
CDR3 protein: CASSPGAQESYEQYF

V gene: TRBV6-5
clone size: .
J gene: TRBJ2-3
CDR3 protein: CASSSWAGGPVDTQYF

V gene: TRBV25-1
clone size: few
J gene: TRBJ1-5
CDR3 protein: CASSEGLGGVQPQHF

V gene: TRBV29-1
clone size: .
J gene: TRBJ2-7
CDR3 protein: CSVENRNTYEQYF

V gene: TRBV6-6
clone size: .
J gene: TRBJ1-6
CDR3 protein: CASSYSEYNSPLHF

V gene: TRBV9
clone size: few
J gene: TRBJ1-1
CDR3 protein: CASSVDQGFTEAFF

V gene: TRBV2
clone size: .
J gene: TRBJ1-6
CDR3 protein: CASSSQGPSSYNSPLHF

V gene: TRBV4-3
clone size: .
J gene: TRBJ1-1
CDR3 protein: CASSQASTMTYNTEAFF

V gene: TRBV9
clone size: few
J gene: TRBJ2-1
CDR3 protein: CASSVQGNEQFF

V gene: TRBV15
clone size: .
J gene: TRBJ1-5
CDR3 protein: CATSLDRDWYSNQPQHF

V gene: TRBV7-3
clone size: few
J gene: TRBJ1-1
CDR3 protein: CASSLDRNTEAFF

V gene: TRBV7-2
clone size: few
J gene: TRBJ2-2
CDR3 protein: CASSLVQGNTGELFF

V gene: TRBV7-2
clone size: .
J gene: TRBJ1-4
CDR3 protein: CASSFTPVGVGEKLFF

V gene: TRBV2
clone size: few
J gene: TRBJ2-7
CDR3 protein: CATRRDGGEQYF

V gene: TRBV29-1
clone size: .
J gene: TRBJ2-3
CDR3 protein: CTVASGGSDTQYF

V gene: TRBV2
clone size: .
J gene: TRBJ2-1
CDR3 protein: CATLSSGTGAYNEQFF

V gene: TRBV30
clone size: .
J gene: TRBJ2-7
CDR3 protein: CAVDRGEYEQYF

V gene: TRBV30
clone size: .
J gene: TRBJ1-1
CDR3 protein: CAWSTTGMNTEAFF

V gene: TRBV29-1
clone size: few
J gene: TRBJ1-2
CDR3 protein: CSAPGQDNYGYTF

V gene: TRBV11-2
clone size: .
J gene: TRBJ2-5
CDR3 protein: CASSSRLGAWETQYF

V gene: TRBV7-9
clone size: few
J gene: TRBJ1-3
CDR3 protein: CASSLGARVSGNTIYF

V gene: TRBV20-1
clone size: few
J gene: TRBJ2-5
CDR3 protein: CTVRVGETQYF

V gene: TRBV19
clone size: few
J gene: TRBJ2-6
CDR3 protein: CASSRPGAGANVLTF

V gene: TRBV2
clone size: .
J gene: TRBJ2-5
CDR3 protein: CASRTETQYF

V gene: TRBV19
clone size: few
J gene: TRBJ1-5
CDR3 protein: CAGGRRGQPQHF

V gene: TRBV28
clone size: once
J gene: TRBJ2-7
CDR3 protein: CASSSGQLRTVTKYF

V gene: TRBV7-9
clone size: few
J gene: TRBJ1-1
CDR3 protein: CASSSSWAEAFF

V gene: TRBV30
clone size: few
J gene: TRBJ1-4
CDR3 protein: CAWSGSEKLFF

V gene: TRBV30
clone size: .
J gene: TRBJ1-2
CDR3 protein: CAWSVGWTAYGYTF

V gene: TRBV29-1
clone size: few
J gene: TRBJ1-4
CDR3 protein: CSVTPGLGEKLFF

V gene: TRBV30
clone size: few
J gene: TRBJ2-3
CDR3 protein: CAWSKGNTDTQYF

V gene: TRBV28
clone size: few
J gene: TRBJ1-1
CDR3 protein: CASSLTRTEAFF

V gene: TRBV30
clone size: .
J gene: TRBJ2-1
CDR3 protein: CAWSRSGRREQFF

V gene: TRBV7-8
clone size: few
J gene: TRBJ2-3
CDR3 protein: CASSLVNSGYTDTQYF

V gene: TRBV29-1
clone size: .
J gene: TRBJ2-7
CDR3 protein: CSVQRAYEQYF